This T cell receptor (beta chain) emerged from a study of cytomegalovirus exposure and HLA in healthy donors. Notes on the study in general: Some V segments could not be told apart, so they were left out, TRBV6-2 and TRBV6-3 among them.

CDR1 and CDR2 from the germline V gene are MNHEY and SMNVEV (reference sequence). The length of the CDR3 is 15 residues. V lost 3 bases and J lost 1, with 9 bases in between. Concerning this clone itself: Antigen unknown.

PCR used 60 Vbeta primers and 13 Jbeta primers. Here immunoSEQ multiplex PCR was the method, and the copy in TCRdb shows in-frame clones only, minus some. The sample shows about 150,000 clones, roughly 80% of them seen only once. This receptor was identified in a woman aged 25 to 39 in good health and CMV-seronegative. The chain couples TRBV27 to TRBJ2-2; no clear D gene. Material for sequencing was PBMCs. The CDR3 nucleotides read TGTGCCAGCAGTTTTCGAGGAGAGAACACCGGGGAGCTGTTTTTT. Its protein is CASSFRGENTGELFF.